A selection of T cell receptor beta chains follows, all from one sample in a study of blood T cell repertoires in COVID-19. Generated by immunoSEQ multiplex PCR, the TCRdb table keeps only in-frame clones and is missing some. The sample gives 150,000 to 250,000 clones, roughly 80% of which show up once; 6% is in the top ten. Sequencing input: peripheral blood. Every receptor here comes from a woman aged 40 to 50 with COVID-19, enrolled during active disease. The CDR3 runs from the conserved cysteine through the conserved F or W. The size entry is marked missing in some rows and otherwise reads once, few, many or a size class.

CDR3 protein	J gene	V gene	clone size	CDR3 length
CASSGGPGHGYGYTF	TRBJ1-2	TRBV5-6	NA	15
CASSFWASGGQETQYF	TRBJ2-5	TRBV7-8	NA	16
CASSDLSGETYEQYF	TRBJ2-7	TRBV10-1	few	15
CASRNRAISNQPQHF	TRBJ1-5	TRBV6-5	few	15
CASSQAAGQETQYF	TRBJ2-5	TRBV4-2	few	14
CASSLGQGGAFF	TRBJ1-1	TRBV5-1	NA	12
CASSPGTSGYPNTGELFF	TRBJ2-2	TRBV19	NA	18
CASRGSAQQETQYF	TRBJ2-5	TRBV5-1	NA	14
CASRTPGDRGNEQFF	TRBJ2-1	TRBV25-1	NA	15
CAWSVPPREQFF	TRBJ2-1	TRBV30	NA	12
CASSPTQIPGQGDEQYF	TRBJ2-7	TRBV18	NA	17
CASGLGLAGPGETQYF	TRBJ2-5	TRBV12-5	NA	16
CASTVAGVFPDTQYF	TRBJ2-3	TRBV25-1	NA	15
CASNRDRVTDTQYF	TRBJ2-3	TRBV6-5	NA	14
CASSTGQGTNYGYTF	TRBJ1-2	TRBV19	NA	15
CASSYGGTGSEEQYF	TRBJ2-7	TRBV6-6	NA	15
CASSLAVASGGEQFF	TRBJ2-1	TRBV13	NA	15
CASSKGGGLAGGRTYNEQFF	TRBJ2-1	TRBV21-1	NA	20
CASMRALNEKLFF	TRBJ1-4	TRBV19	NA	13
CASSDRQGHSNQPQHF	TRBJ1-5	TRBV25-1	few	16
CSARGVGGYTF	TRBJ1-2	TRBV20-1	once	11
CASSFSNAFMNTEAFF	TRBJ1-1	TRBV18	NA	16
CASSHVISGANVLTF	TRBJ2-6	TRBV23-1	NA	15
CASSLWGGHDTQYF	TRBJ2-3	TRBV5-4	once	14
CASRGLAGGLATDTQYF	TRBJ2-3	TRBV5-1	NA	17
CAWSLGQGGYWGYTF	TRBJ1-2	TRBV30	few	15
CAAGLNEQFF	TRBJ2-1	TRBV11-2	NA	10